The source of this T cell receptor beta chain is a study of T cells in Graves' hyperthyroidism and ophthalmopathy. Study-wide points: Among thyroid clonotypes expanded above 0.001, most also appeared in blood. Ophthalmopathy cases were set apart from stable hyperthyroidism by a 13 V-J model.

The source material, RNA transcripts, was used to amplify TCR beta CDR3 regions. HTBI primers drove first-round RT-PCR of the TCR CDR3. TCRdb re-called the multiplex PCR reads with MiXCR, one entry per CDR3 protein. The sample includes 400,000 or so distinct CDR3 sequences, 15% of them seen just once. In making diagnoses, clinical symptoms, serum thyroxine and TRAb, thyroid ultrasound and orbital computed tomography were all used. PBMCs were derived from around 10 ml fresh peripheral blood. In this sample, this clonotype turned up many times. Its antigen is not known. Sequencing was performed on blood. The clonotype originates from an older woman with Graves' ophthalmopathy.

CDR3 bases: TGTGCCAGCAGTTCCCTGCCGACAGGGAGCTCCTATAATTCACCCCTCCACTTT. Its protein is CASSSLPTGSSYNSPLHF. The chain combines TRBV28 with TRBJ1-6, with 7 bases fitting TRBD1. The ends lost 4 bases at V and 0 bases at J; junction bases unmatched: 9. CDR1 and CDR2 (germline): MDHEN, SYDVKM. The CDR3 length is 18 residues.